This TCR beta chain originates from a study of Tregs in tolerant kidney transplant recipients. Regarding the study as a whole: Findings come from small patient numbers and require larger validation.

Profiling relied on immunoSEQ multiplex PCR, and the TCRdb table lists in-frame clones only, not all of them. Seen here are fewer than 80,000 clones, about 89% observed once, and the top ten hold nearly 0.4%. Germline V CDR1 and CDR2: MNHEY, SMNVEV (reference sequence). The CDR3 is made up of 13 amino acids. V shed 2 bases and J 3 bases; nucleotides not matched to a gene: 1. Comment on this clone: Its antigen is not identified. The sample has other DNA sequences that encode this CDR3 too.

CD4+CD25+CD127- Tregs, CD4+CD25- non-Tregs, CD4 and CD8 cells were sorted. The sequence was collected from a human donor who received a combined kidney and bone marrow transplant. Sequencing was performed on CD4+ T cells from blood, taken before the transplant. The chain recombines TRBV27 with TRBJ2-7, with TRBD2 matching 7 bases. CDR3 DNA sequence: TGTGCCAGCAGTTTAGGCGGGAGCTACGAGCAGTACTTC. Its protein product is CASSLGGSYEQYF.